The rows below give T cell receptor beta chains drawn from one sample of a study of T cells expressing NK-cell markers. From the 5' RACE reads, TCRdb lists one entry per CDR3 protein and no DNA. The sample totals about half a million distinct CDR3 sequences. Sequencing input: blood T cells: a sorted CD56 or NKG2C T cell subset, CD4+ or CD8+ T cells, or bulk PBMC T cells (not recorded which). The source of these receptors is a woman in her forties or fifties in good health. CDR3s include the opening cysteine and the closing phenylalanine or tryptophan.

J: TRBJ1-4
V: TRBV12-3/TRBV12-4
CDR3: CASSATGGGEKLFF

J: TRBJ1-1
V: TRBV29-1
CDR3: CSVGVGTGSTEAFF

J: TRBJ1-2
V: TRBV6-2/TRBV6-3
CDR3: CASSQRQGEDYTF

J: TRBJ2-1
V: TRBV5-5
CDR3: CASSTVVLAGGREQFF

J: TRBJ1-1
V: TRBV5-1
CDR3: CASGETGNEAFF

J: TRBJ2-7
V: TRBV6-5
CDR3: CASSYPVAGGTYEQYF

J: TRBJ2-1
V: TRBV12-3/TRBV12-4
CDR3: CASSDWDRVSNEQFF

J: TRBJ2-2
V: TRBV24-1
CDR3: CATSEPTGLHTGELFF

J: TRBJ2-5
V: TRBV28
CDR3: CASSKGGDRETQYF

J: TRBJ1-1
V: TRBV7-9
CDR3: CASSFGDRAGEAFF

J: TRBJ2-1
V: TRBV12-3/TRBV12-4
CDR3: CASSLGGRARNEQFF

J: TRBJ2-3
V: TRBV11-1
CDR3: CASSFTRGASIDTQYF

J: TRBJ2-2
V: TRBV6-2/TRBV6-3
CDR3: CASCLPPGLATGELFF

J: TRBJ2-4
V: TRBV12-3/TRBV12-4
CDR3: CASRREQGDIQYF

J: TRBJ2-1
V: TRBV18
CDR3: CASSPLASYNEQFF

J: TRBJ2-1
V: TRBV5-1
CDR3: CATTSNRLVSNEQFF

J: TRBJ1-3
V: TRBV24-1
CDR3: CATSDLSNGNTIYF

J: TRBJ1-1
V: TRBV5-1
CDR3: CASSLGGSISSTEAFF

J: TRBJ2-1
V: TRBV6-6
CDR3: CASRATSDNEQFF

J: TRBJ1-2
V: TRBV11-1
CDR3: CASSFTPNGYTF

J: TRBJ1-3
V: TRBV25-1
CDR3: CASSGPSDTIYF

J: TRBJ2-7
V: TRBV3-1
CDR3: CASSSPHSYEQYF

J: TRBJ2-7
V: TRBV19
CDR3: CASSPEPGFSYEQYF

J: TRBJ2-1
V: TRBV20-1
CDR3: CSARFETPSGSQVF

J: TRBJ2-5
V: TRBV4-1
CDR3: CASSQDWTREETQYF

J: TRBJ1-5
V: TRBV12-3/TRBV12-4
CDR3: CASRIDGNQPQHF

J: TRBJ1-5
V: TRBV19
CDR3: CASSIGRGPNQPQHF

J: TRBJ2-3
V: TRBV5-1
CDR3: CASSLAAGLPSTDTQYF

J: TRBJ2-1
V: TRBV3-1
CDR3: CASSHRTGTSGNNEQFF

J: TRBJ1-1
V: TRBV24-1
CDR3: CATSDHRAAFF

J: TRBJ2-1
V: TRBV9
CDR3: CASSAGQGAWEQFF

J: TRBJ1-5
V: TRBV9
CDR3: CASSGTGGPQPQHF

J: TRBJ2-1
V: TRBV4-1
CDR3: CASSQTRITREQFF

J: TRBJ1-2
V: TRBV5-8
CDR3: CASSRLGTVNGYTF

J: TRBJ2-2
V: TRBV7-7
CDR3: CASSPLHLAGELFF

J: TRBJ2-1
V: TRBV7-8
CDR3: CASSLAGGLGEQFF

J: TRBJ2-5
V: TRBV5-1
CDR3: CASSFSGTNGETQYF

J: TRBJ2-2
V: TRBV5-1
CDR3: CASSDSRQADTGELFF

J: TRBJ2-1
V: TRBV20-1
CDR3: CSAADRGRAAEQFF

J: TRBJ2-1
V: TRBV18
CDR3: CASSFGYNEQFF

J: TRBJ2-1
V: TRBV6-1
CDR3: CASTERGNEQFF

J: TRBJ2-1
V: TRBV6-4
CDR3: CASSVSGGSGEQFF

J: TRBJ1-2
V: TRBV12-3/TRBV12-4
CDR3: CASSLTGTGLIYGYTF

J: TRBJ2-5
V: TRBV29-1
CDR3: CSVVLTYQETQYF

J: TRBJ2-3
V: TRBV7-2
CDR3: CASSSTSGMGADTQYF

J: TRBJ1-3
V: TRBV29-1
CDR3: CSAEPERGNTIYF

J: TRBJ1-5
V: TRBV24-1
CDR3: CATSDATGLGPQHF